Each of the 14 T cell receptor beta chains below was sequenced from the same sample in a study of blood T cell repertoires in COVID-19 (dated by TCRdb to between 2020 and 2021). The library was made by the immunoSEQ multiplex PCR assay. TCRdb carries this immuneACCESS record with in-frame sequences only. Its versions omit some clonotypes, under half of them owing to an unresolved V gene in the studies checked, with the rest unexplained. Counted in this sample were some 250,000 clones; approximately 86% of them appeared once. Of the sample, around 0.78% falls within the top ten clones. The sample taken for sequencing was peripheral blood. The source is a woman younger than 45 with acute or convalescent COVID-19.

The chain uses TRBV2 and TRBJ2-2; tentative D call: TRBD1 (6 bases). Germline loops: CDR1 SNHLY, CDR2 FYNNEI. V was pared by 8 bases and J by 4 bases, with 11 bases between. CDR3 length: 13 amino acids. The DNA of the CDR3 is TGTGCCAGCCTACAGGGCGTCACCGGGGAGCTGTTTTTT. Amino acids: CASLQGVTGELFF.

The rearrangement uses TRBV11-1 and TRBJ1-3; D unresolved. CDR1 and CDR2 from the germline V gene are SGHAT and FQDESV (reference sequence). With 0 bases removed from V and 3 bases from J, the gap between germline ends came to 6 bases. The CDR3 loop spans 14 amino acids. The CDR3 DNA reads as TGTGCCAGCAGCTTAGCCGGCGGTGGAAACACCATATATTTT. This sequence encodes CASSLAGGGNTIYF. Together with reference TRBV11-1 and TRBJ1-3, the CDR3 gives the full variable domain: EAEVAQSPRYKITEKSQAVAFWCDPISGHATLYWYRQILGQGPELLVQFQDESVVDDSQLPKDRFSAERLKGVDSTLKIQPAELGDSAMYLCASSLAGGGNTIYFGEGSWLTVV.

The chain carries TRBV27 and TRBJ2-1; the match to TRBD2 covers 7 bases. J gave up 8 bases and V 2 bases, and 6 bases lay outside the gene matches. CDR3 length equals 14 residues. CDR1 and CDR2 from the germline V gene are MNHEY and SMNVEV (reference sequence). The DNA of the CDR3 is TGTGCCAGCAGTTTAGGTGGGGAGGGCTATGAGCAGTTCTTC. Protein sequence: CASSLGGEGYEQFF.

In DNA, the CDR3 is TGTGCCTGGAGTGACCCTCGGACAGGGTATCGGACGCACTATGGCTACACCTTC. It yields the protein CAWSDPRTGYRTHYGYTF. This chain joins TRBV30 and TRBJ1-2; 8 nucleotides line up with TRBD1. V was pared by 1 base and J by 3 bases, with 16 bases of the junction left unmatched. The CDR3 spans 18 residues. Germline values: CDR1 GTSNPN, CDR2 SVGIG (reference sequence).

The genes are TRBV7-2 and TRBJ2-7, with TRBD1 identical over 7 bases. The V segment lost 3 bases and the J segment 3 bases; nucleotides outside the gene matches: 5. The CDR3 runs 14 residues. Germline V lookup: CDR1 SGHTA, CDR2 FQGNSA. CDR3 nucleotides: TGTGCCAGCAGCTTTACGGGACAGTACTACGAGCAGTACTTC. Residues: CASSFTGQYYEQYF.

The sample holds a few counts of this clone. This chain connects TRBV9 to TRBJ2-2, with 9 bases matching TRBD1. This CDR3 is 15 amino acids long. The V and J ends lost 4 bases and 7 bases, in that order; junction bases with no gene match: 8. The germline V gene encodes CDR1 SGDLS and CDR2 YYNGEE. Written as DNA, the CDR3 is TGTGCCAGCAGCTCCTGGACAGGGGCGGGCGGGGAGCTGTTTTTT. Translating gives CASSSWTGAGGELFF.

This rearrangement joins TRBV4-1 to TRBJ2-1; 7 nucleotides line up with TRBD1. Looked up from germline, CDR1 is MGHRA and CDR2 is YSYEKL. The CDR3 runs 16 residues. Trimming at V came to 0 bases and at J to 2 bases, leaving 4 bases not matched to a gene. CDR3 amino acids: CASSQEKGTAYNEQFF. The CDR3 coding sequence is TGCGCCAGCAGCCAAGAAAAAGGGACAGCCTACAATGAGCAGTTCTTC.

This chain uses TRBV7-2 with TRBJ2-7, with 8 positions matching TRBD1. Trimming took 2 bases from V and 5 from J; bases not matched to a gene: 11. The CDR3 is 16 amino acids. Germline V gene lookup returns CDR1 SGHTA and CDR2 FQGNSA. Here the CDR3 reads CASSLLGETGVNEQYF. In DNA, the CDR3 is TGTGCCAGCAGCTTATTGGGGGAGACAGGGGTCAACGAGCAGTACTTC.

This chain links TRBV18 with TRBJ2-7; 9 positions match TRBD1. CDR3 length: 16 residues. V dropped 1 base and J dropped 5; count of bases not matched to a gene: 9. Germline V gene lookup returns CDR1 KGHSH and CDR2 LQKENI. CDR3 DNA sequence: TGTGCCAGCTCACCACTTTCGGGACAGGGCAACCACGAGCAGTACTTC. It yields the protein CASSPLSGQGNHEQYF.

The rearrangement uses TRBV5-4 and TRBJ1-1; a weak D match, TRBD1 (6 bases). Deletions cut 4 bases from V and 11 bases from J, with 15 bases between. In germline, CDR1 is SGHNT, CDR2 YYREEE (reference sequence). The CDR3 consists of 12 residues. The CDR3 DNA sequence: TGTGCCAGCAGCGGTACACAGGGAACGGCTTTCTTT. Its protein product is CASSGTQGTAFF.

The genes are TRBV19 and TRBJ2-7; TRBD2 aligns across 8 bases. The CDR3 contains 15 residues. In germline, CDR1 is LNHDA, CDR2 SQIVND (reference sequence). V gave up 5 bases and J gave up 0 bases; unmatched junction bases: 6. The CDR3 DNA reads TGTGCCAGTAGTGGGACGGGGGGGAGCTCCTACGAGCAGTACTTC. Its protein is CASSGTGGSSYEQYF.

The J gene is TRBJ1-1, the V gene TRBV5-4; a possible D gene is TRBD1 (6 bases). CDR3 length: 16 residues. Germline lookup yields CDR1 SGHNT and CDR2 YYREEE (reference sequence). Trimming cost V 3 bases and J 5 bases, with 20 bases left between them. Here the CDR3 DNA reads TGTGCCAGCAGCTCGCCATTGGGGGGGCTCGGGACTGAAGCTTTCTTT. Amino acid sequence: CASSSPLGGLGTEAFF.

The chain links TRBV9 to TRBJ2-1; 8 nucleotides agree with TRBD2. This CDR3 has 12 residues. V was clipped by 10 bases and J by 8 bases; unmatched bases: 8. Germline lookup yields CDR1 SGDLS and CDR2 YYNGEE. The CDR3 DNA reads TGTGCCTCCGGGGGGGGCGGTTATGAGCAGTTCTTC. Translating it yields CASGGGGYEQFF. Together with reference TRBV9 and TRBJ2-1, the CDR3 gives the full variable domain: DSGVTQTPKHLITATGQRVTLRCSPRSGDLSVYWYQQSLDQGLQFLIQYYNGEERAKGNILERFSAQQFPDLHSELNLSSLELGDSALYFCASGGGGYEQFFGPGTRLTVL.

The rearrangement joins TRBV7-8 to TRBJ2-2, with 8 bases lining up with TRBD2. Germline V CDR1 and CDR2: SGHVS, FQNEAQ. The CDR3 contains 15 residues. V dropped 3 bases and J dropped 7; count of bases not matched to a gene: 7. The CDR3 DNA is TGTGCCAGCAGCTTGGGAGCGGGAGTGGGCGGGGAGCTGTTTTTT. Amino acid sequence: CASSLGAGVGGELFF.